What follows describes a single T cell receptor beta chain. The source of the sample is a study of cytomegalovirus exposure and HLA in healthy donors. About the study: Earlier work reported 117 million unique TCR beta sequences from 180 million or so T cells.

Healthy bone marrow donors made up the donor group. With 60 Vbeta and 13 Jbeta primers, the PCR was carried out. Using immunoSEQ multiplex PCR, the repertoire was profiled, and TCRdb retains in-frame clones only, with some absent. The sample holds roughly 130,000 clones, about 79% seen once. After removal of 6 bases from V and 1 base from J, the junction contained 6 bases not matched to a gene. This CDR3 has 15 amino acids. Germline CDR1 and CDR2: MNHEY and SVGAGI. The sample taken for sequencing was PBMCs. The chain recombines TRBV6-5 with TRBJ1-3; the match to TRBD1 covers 7 bases. This clonotype was obtained from a woman aged 18-29 years in good health and CMV-seropositive. CDR3 amino acids: CASSPLTGSGNTIYF. Written as DNA, the CDR3 is TGTGCCAGCAGCCCTCTGACAGGGTCTGGAAACACCATATATTTT.